This entry describes one TCR beta chain. Other nucleotide sequences in the sample specify the same CDR3. V dropped 8 bases and J dropped 6 bases, with 26 bases sitting between them. This CDR3 spans 16 amino acids. CDR1 ENHRY and CDR2 SYGVKD come from the germline V gene. The data are from a study of the immune and genomic landscape of osteosarcoma. Osteosarcoma specimens were post-treatment primary, local recurrence and metastasis tumors from poor-prognosis patients. Profiled with immunoSEQ multiplex PCR; TCRdb holds only in-frame clones, not every one. The data hold about 6,200 clones, with around 68% observed a single time.

Material: osteosarcoma tumor tissue from the lung. The chain joins TRBV10-3 to TRBJ2-7; possibly TRBD2 for D (6 bases). The TCR was taken from a human donor with osteosarcoma. Written as DNA, the CDR3 is TGTGCCATCGGGGGGAGACCCACGACGGGATGGGCCGAGCAGTACTTC. Protein: CAIGGRPTTGWAEQYF.